This T cell receptor beta chain derives from a study of radiation and T cells in renal cell carcinoma. Time point here: baseline pretreatment blood. Treatment defined: 15 Gy SBRT to primary tumor, nephrectomy 4 weeks later. Radiation-treated patients gave blood at baseline, week 2 and week 4. Clear cell pathology was present in this patient's renal cell carcinoma. This table comes from immunoSEQ multiplex PCR, and its TCRdb copy is limited to in-frame clones, with some not included. Here the sample spans tens of thousands of clones, 82% being singletons. Notes on this clone: Its specificity is unknown.

Study-wide points: In blood, top tumor clones expanded by 2 weeks, shrinking by 4.

The source of this sequence is a man aged 55 to 69 with renal cell carcinoma. Sequences were derived from blood, sampled from a patient whose treatment included radiotherapy and nephrectomy.

CDR3 amino acids: CASSFDRGSPLHF. In DNA form, the CDR3 reads TGTGCCAGCAGCTTTGACAGGGGTTCACCCCTCCACTTT. V is TRBV7-2 and J is TRBJ1-6; 8 bases agree with TRBD1. The CDR3 is made up of 13 amino acids. Germline values: CDR1 SGHTA, CDR2 FQGNSA. V gave up 3 bases and J gave up 9 bases; unmatched junction bases: 1.